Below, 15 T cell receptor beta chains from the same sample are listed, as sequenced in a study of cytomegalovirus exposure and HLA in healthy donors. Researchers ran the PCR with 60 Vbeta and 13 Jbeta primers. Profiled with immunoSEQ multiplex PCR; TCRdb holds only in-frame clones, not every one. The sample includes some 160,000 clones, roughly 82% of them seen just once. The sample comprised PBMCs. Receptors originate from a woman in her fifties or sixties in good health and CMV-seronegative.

The CDR3 protein is CASSLTSGGTDTQYF. CDR3 DNA: TGTGCCAGCAGCCTGACTAGCGGAGGCACAGATACGCAGTATTTT. The chain couples TRBV11-3 to TRBJ2-3, with 9 bases aligning to TRBD2. The V segment lost 5 bases and the J segment 1 base; nucleotides outside the gene matches: 4. CDR3 length: 15 residues. The germline V gene encodes CDR1 SGHNT and CDR2 YENEEA.

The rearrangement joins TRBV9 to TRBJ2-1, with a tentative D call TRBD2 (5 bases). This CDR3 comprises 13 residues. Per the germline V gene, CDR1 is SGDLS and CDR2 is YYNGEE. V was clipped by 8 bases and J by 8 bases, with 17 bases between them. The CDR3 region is CASARNSGDEQFF. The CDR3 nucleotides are TGTGCCAGTGCCCGGAACAGCGGCGATGAGCAGTTCTTC.

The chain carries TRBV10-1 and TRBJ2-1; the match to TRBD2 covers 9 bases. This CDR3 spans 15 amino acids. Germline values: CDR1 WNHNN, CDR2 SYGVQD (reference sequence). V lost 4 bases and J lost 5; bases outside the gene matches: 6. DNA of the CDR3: TGCGCCAGCAGTGGAAAGCGGGGGGATAACAATGAGCAGTTCTTC. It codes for CASSGKRGDNNEQFF.

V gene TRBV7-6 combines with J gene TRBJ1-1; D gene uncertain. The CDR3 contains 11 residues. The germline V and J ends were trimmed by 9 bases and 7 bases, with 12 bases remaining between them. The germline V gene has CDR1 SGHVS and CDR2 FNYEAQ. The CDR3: CASYRGDEAFF. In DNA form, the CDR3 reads TGTGCCAGTTACCGGGGAGATGAAGCTTTCTTT.

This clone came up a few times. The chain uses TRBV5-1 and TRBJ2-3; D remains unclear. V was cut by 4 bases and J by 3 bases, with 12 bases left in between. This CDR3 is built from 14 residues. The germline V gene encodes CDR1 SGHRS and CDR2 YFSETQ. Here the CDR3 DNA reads TGCGCCAGCAGCCCAGACCCAGGAACAGATACGCAGTATTTT. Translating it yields CASSPDPGTDTQYF.

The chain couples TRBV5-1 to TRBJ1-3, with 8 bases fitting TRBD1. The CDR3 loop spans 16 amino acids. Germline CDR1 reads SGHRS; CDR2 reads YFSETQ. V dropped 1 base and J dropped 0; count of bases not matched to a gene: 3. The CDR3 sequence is CASSLWTGISGNTIYF. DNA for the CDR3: TGCGCCAGCAGCTTGTGGACAGGGATCTCTGGAAACACCATATATTTT.

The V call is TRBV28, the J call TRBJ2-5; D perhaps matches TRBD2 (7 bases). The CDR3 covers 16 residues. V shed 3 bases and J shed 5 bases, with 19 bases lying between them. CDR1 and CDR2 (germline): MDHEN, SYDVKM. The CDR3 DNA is TGTGCCAGCAGTTTTAGAGGGGGGGGGCGCGTGGAGACCCAGTACTTC. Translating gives CASSFRGGGRVETQYF.

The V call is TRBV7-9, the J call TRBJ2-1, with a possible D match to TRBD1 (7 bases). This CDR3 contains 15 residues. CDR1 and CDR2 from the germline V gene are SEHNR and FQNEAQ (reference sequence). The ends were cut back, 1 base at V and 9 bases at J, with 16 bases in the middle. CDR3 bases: TGTGCCAGCAGCTTAGTGGGCAGGGGGGATATTGAGCAGTTCTTC. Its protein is CASSLVGRGDIEQFF.

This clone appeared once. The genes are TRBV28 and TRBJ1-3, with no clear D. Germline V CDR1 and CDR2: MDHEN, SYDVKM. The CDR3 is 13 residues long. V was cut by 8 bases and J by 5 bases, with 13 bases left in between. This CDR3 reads CASAGASRNTIYF. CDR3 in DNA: TGTGCCAGCGCGGGAGCGAGCCGAAACACCATATATTTT.

CDR3 DNA: TGTGCCAGCAGCTCCCCTGGACAGGGAAGCACAGATACGCAGTATTTT. Translating gives CASSSPGQGSTDTQYF. This chain joins TRBV28 and TRBJ2-3; TRBD1 aligns across 8 bases. The CDR3 loop spans 16 amino acids. V shed 6 bases, J shed 0 bases, and the junction held 8 bases outside the gene matches. The germline CDR1 and CDR2 sequences are MDHEN and SYDVKM.

The CDR3 DNA is TGTGCCAGCAGCTCAGGACAGGGATCGGACTATGGCTACACCTTC. Encoded protein: CASSSGQGSDYGYTF. This chain connects TRBV7-6 to TRBJ1-2; the match to TRBD1 covers 8 bases. V was clipped by 4 bases and J by 3 bases; unmatched bases: 7. In germline, CDR1 is SGHVS, CDR2 FNYEAQ. This CDR3 is built from 15 residues. The full variable domain, its missing parts supplied by reference TRBV7-6 and TRBJ1-2, is GAGVSQSPRYKVTKRGQDVALRCDPISGHVSLYWYRQALGQGPEFLTYFNYEAQQDKSGLPNDRFSAERPEGSISTLTIQRTEQRDSAMYRCASSSGQGSDYGYTFGSGTRLTVV.

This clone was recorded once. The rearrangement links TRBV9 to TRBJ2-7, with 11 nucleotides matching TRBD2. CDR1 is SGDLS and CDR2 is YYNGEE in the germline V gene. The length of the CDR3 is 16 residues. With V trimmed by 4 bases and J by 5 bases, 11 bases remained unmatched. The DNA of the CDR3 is TGTGCCAGCAGCCCTTATCTAGCGGGAGGTCCCCACGAGCAGTACTTC. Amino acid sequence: CASSPYLAGGPHEQYF.

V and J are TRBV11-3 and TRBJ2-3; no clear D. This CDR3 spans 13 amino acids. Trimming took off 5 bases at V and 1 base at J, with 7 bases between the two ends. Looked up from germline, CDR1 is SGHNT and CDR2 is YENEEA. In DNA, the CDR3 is TGTGCCAGCAGCCGCCGGGGCACAGATACGCAGTATTTT. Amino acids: CASSRRGTDTQYF.

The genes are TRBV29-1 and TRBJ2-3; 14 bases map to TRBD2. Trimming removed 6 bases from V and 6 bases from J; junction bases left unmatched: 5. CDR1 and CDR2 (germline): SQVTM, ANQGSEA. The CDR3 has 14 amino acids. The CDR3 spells CSVGLAGDGDTQYF. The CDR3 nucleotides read TGCAGCGTGGGACTAGCGGGAGATGGTGATACGCAGTATTTT.

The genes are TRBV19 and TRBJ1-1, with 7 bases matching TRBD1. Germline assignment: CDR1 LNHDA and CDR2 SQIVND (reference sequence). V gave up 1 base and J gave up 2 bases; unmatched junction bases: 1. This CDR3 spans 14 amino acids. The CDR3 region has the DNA TGTGCCAGTAGTATAGGACAGGGAAACACTGAAGCTTTCTTT. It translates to CASSIGQGNTEAFF.